This TCR beta chain emerged from a study of cytomegalovirus exposure and HLA in healthy donors. Study-wide results and limits: Specific recognition of CMV antigens was confirmed in vitro for a few chains (all CMV-associated).

In the case of this clone: The antigen is not known.

The V and J ends lost 6 bases and 5 bases, in that order; junction bases with no gene match: 14. This CDR3 region has 16 residues. Germline assignment: CDR1 MNHNY and CDR2 SVGAGI (reference sequence). The PCR was carried out with 60 Vbeta primers and 13 Jbeta primers. Generated by immunoSEQ multiplex PCR, the TCRdb table keeps only in-frame clones and is missing some. Of 150,000 to 200,000 clones listed, around 68% are singletons. The sequence was obtained from a woman aged 35 to 49 in good health and CMV-seropositive. The sample consisted of PBMCs. V and J are TRBV6-6 and TRBJ2-3; 7 nucleotides line up with TRBD2. DNA of the CDR3: TGTGCCAGCAGCCGGAGCGGGGCGGGGGAGGGAGATACGCAGTATTTT. As protein: CASSRSGAGEGDTQYF.